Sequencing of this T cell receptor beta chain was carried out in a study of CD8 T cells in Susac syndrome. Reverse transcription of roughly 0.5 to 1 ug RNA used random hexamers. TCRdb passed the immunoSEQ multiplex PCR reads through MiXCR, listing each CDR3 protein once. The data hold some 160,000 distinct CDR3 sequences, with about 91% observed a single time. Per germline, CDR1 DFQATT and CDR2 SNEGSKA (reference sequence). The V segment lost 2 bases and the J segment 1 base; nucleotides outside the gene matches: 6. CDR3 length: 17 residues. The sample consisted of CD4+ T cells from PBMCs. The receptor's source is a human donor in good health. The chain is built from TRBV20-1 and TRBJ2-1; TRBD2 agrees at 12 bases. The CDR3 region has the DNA TGCAGTGCTAGACCTCGACTAGCGGGAGAATCCTACAATGAGCAGTTCTTC. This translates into CSARPRLAGESYNEQFF.